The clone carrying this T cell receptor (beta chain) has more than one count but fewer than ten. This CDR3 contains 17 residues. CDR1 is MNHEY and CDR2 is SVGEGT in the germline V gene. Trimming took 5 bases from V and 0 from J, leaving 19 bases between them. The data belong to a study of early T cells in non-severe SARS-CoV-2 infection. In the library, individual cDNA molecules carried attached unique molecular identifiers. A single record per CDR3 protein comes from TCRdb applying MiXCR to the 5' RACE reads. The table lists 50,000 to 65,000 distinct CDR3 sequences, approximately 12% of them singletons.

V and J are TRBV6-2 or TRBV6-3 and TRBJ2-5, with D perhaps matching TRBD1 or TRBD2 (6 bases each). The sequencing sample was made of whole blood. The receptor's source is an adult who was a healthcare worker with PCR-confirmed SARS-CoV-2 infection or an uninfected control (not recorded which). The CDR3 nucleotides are TGTGCCAGCAGTCCCCGAAGGGGGGTATTATACCAAGAGACCCAGTACTTC. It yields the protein CASSPRRGVLYQETQYF.